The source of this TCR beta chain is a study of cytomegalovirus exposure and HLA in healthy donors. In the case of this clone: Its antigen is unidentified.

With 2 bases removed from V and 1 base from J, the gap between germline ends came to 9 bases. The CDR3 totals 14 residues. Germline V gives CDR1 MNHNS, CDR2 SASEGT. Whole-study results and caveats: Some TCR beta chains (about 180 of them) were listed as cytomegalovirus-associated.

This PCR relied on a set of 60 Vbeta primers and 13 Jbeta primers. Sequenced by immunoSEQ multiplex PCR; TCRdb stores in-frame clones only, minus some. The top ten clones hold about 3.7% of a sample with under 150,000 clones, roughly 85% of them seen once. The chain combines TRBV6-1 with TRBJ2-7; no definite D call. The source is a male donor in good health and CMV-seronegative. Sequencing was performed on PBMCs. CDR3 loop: CASSELPVSYEQYF. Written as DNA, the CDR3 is TGTGCCAGCAGTGAACTCCCAGTTTCCTACGAGCAGTACTTC.